The 17 T cell receptor beta chains in this list originate from one sample, sequenced in a study of T cell repertoires in cytomegalovirus infection. One entry per CDR3 protein results from TCRdb running MiXCR on the reads. The data hold tens of thousands of distinct CDR3 sequences, with 20% to 30% observed a single time. Their recognized antigens are unknown. The sequenced sample was CD8+ T cells from cultured PBMCs, obtained from culture after CMV antigen stimulation. These receptor sequences come from a human donor in good health (CMV status not recorded). Some clones in this sample may be carry-over from other donors' samples.

This clonotype was seen many times. This chain uses TRBV7-2 with TRBJ2-7; D is perhaps TRBD1 (6 bases). The CDR3 consists of 14 residues. The ends were cut back, 2 bases at V and 2 bases at J, with 10 bases in the middle. Germline lookup yields CDR1 SGHTA and CDR2 FQGNSA. CDR3 region: CASSLFQGPYEQYF. The CDR3 DNA follows: TGTGCCAGCAGCTTATTCCAGGGGCCCTACGAGCAGTACTTC. The variable domain in full, completed from reference TRBV7-2 and TRBJ2-7, reads GAGVSQSPSNKVTEKGKDVELRCDPISGHTALYWYRQSLGQGLEFLIYFQGNSAPDKSGLPSDRFSAERTGGSVSTLTIQRTQQEDSAVYLCASSLFQGPYEQYFGPGTRLTVT.

Turning to this clonotype: This clone may be a read error of a much larger clone one base away. V is TRBV7-9 and J is TRBJ2-3; D remains ambiguous. The CDR3 spans 14 residues. Per the germline V gene, CDR1 is SEHNR and CDR2 is FQNEAQ (reference sequence). The V end was cut by 5 bases, the J end by 2 bases, with 11 bases between. The CDR3 here is CASSPDSNTDTQYF. CDR3 nucleotide sequence: TGTGCCAGCAGCCCTGATTCTAACACAGATACGCAGTATTTT.

A few counts support this clonotype. The rearrangement uses TRBV30 and TRBJ2-1; no clear D gene. The CDR3 contains 14 residues. V dropped 0 bases and J dropped 1 base, with 7 bases sitting between them. Per germline, CDR1 GTSNPN and CDR2 SVGIG (reference sequence). The CDR3 sequence: CAWSVPGSYNEQFF. The CDR3 DNA follows: TGTGCCTGGAGTGTACCAGGTTCCTACAATGAGCAGTTCTTC. The complete variable domain, with remaining parts taken from reference TRBV30 and TRBJ2-1, reads SQTIHQWPATLVQPVGSPLSLECTVEGTSNPNLYWYRQAAGRGLQLLFYSVGIGQISSEVPQNLSASRPQDRQFILSSKKLLLSDSGFYLCAWSVPGSYNEQFFGPGTRLTVL.

This clonotype was counted between two and nine times. The rearrangement uses TRBV11-3 and TRBJ2-7, with a tentative D call TRBD2 (5 bases). V gave up 1 base and J gave up 3 bases, with 10 bases separating them. The CDR3 loop spans 14 amino acids. The germline V gene has CDR1 SGHNT and CDR2 YENEEA. CDR3 in amino acids: CASSLAADFYEQYF. CDR3 bases: TGTGCCAGCAGCTTAGCAGCGGACTTCTACGAGCAGTACTTC. Complete variable domain (other parts from reference TRBV11-3 and TRBJ2-7): EAGVVQSPRYKIIEKKQPVAFWCNPISGHNTLYWYLQNLGQGPELLIRYENEEAVDDSQLPKDRFSAERLKGVDSTLKIQPAELGDSAVYLCASSLAADFYEQYFGPGTRLTVT.

This clonotype was seen ten or more times. The chain uses TRBV7-2 and TRBJ2-7, with D perhaps being TRBD1 or TRBD2 (5 bases each). CDR1 SGHTA and CDR2 FQGNSA come from the germline V gene. Trimming took off 5 bases at V and 5 bases at J, with 16 bases between the two ends. The CDR3 is made up of 14 amino acids. Here the CDR3 DNA reads TGTGCCAGCAGCCAGGGACGGCCTCGGGACGAGCAGTACTTC. This encodes CASSQGRPRDEQYF.

There are many counts of this clonotype. This rearrangement joins TRBV11-3 to TRBJ2-7; no firm D call. V lost 1 base and J 0 bases, leaving 4 bases between the germline ends. The CDR3 totals 13 residues. The germline V gene has CDR1 SGHNT and CDR2 YENEEA. The DNA of the CDR3 is TGTGCCAGCAGCTTAGCGAGCTCCTACGAGCAGTACTTC. Amino acids: CASSLASSYEQYF.

Turning to this clonotype: A single base separates this from a much larger clone, so it may be a read error. The chain uses TRBV7-2 and TRBJ2-7; D ambiguous. CDR1 and CDR2 (germline): SGHTA, FQGNSA. CDR3 size: 14 residues. The CDR3 here is CAGSSLARSYEQYF. The CDR3 bases are TGTGCCGGCAGCTCCCTCGCCCGAAGCTACGAGCAGTACTTC.

This clonotype was seen at least ten times. The gene calls are TRBV11-1 and TRBJ2-3, with D unresolved. V lost 5 bases and J lost 1, with 16 bases in between. CDR1 and CDR2 (germline): SGHAT, FQDESV (reference sequence). The CDR3 has 16 residues. The DNA of the CDR3 is TGTGCCAGCAGCCCCCGCCTGGGGTGGGGCACAGATACGCAGTATTTT. As protein: CASSPRLGWGTDTQYF.

This chain joins TRBV28 and TRBJ2-5; D gene uncertain. V shed 3 bases and J shed 3 bases, with 8 bases lying between them. The CDR3 covers 13 residues. CDR1 is MDHEN, CDR2 SYDVKM, per germline. The CDR3 loop is CASSFAEEETQYF. The CDR3 bases are TGTGCCAGCAGTTTTGCCGAGGAAGAGACCCAGTACTTC.

The chain combines TRBV27 with TRBJ2-3; 8 nucleotides align to TRBD1. Looked up from germline, CDR1 is MNHEY and CDR2 is SMNVEV (reference sequence). Germline trimming cut 8 bases from V and 4 bases from J; bases unmatched to any gene: 5. This CDR3 is built from 13 residues. The CDR3 DNA follows: TGTGCCAGCTATGGACAGGGCTCAGATACGCAGTATTTT. It encodes CASYGQGSDTQYF.

This clonotype was found a few times. CDR3 amino acids: CASSYMGQSRETQYF. In DNA, the CDR3 is TGTGCCAGCAGTTATATGGGACAGTCTCGGGAGACCCAGTACTTC. This chain uses TRBV6-2 or TRBV6-3 with TRBJ2-5; 7 positions match TRBD1. V was clipped by 3 bases and J by 5 bases; unmatched bases: 9. The CDR3 consists of 15 residues. Germline CDR1 is MNHEY and CDR2 is SVGEGT.

This clonotype was recorded only once. Just one base apart from a much larger clone, this may be a read error. This sequence joins TRBV11-2 and TRBJ2-7, with 10 nucleotides matching TRBD1. The germline CDR1 and CDR2 sequences are SGHAT and FQNNGV. CDR3 size: 14 residues. The CDR3 coding sequence is TGTGCCAGCAGCTCGGGACAGGGGATGGGAGAGCAGAACTTC. Translating it yields CASSSGQGMGEQNF.

The chain combines TRBV27 with TRBJ2-7, with D unclear. Germline CDR1 is MNHEY and CDR2 is SMNVEV (reference sequence). This CDR3 has 13 amino acids. V dropped 3 bases and J dropped 4 bases, with 10 bases sitting between them. The DNA for the CDR3 is TGTGCCAGCAGTTTCCTAGTCGGTTACGAGCAGTACTTC. Protein sequence: CASSFLVGYEQYF.

The V and J genes are TRBV4-2 and TRBJ2-2; 8 nucleotides match TRBD2. V lost 2 bases, J lost 6 bases, and 14 bases stayed unmatched. CDR3 size: 18 residues. From germline, CDR1 is LGHNA and CDR2 YNFKEQ. The CDR3 bases are TGTGCCAGCAGCCAACTCCATACCGGGGGGGCCGGCTCCGGGGAGCTGTTTTTT. Translating it yields CASSQLHTGGAGSGELFF.

This clonotype was seen a single time. The chain uses TRBV6-2 or TRBV6-3 and TRBJ2-3, with D possibly matching TRBD1 (5 bases). Germline V lookup: CDR1 MNHEY, CDR2 SVGEGT. The CDR3 has 14 residues. The V and J ends lost 5 bases and 2 bases respectively, with 11 bases between them. CDR3 nucleotide sequence: TGTGCCAGCAGTCCTCAGGGAAACACAGATACGCAGTATTTT. It encodes CASSPQGNTDTQYF.

This clonotype was observed many times. J is TRBJ2-5 and V is TRBV25-1, with 9 bases identical to TRBD1. CDR1 is MGHDK and CDR2 is SYGVNS in the germline V gene. J gave up 3 bases and V 2 bases, and 4 bases lay outside the gene matches. The length of the CDR3 is 15 residues. CDR3 nucleotide sequence: TGTGCCAGCAGTGAAGGACGGACAGGGGAAGAGACCCAGTACTTC. It codes for CASSEGRTGEETQYF. Full variable domain (remainder filled in from reference TRBV25-1 and TRBJ2-5): EADIYQTPRYLVIGTGKKITLECSQTMGHDKMYWYQQDPGMELHLIHYSYGVNSTEKGDLSSESTVSRIRTEHFPLTLESARPSHTSQYLCASSEGRTGEETQYFGPGTRLLVL.

This clonotype was detected a few times. The chain joins TRBV7-6 to TRBJ1-3; 9 bases agree with TRBD1. CDR1 and CDR2 (germline): SGHVS, FNYEAQ. CDR3 length: 16 residues. V dropped 5 bases and J dropped 0; count of bases not matched to a gene: 5. CDR3 protein: CASSARDRASGNTIYF. The CDR3 DNA sequence: TGTGCCAGCAGCGCCCGGGACAGGGCCTCTGGAAACACCATATATTTT.